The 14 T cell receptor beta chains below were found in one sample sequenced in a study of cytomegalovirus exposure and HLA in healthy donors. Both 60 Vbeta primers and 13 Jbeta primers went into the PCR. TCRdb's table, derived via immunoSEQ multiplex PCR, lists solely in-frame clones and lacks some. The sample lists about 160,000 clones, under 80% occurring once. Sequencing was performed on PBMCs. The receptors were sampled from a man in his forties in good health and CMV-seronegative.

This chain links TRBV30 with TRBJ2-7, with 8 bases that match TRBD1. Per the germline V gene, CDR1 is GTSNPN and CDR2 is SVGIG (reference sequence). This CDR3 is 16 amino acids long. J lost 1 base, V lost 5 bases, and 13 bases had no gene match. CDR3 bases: TGTGCCTGGTCCCCGGACAGGGACCTAGATTCCTACGAGCAGTACTTC. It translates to CAWSPDRDLDSYEQYF. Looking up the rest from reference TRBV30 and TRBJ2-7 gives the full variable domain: SQTIHQWPATLVQPVGSPLSLECTVEGTSNPNLYWYRQAAGRGLQLLFYSVGIGQISSEVPQNLSASRPQDRQFILSSKKLLLSDSGFYLCAWSPDRDLDSYEQYFGPGTRLTVT.

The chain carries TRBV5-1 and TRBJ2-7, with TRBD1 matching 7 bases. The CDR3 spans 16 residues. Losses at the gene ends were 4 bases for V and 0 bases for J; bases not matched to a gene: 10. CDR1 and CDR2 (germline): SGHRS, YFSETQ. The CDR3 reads CASSDTWDRSSYEQYF. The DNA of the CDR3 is TGCGCCAGCAGCGATACGTGGGACAGAAGCTCCTACGAGCAGTACTTC.

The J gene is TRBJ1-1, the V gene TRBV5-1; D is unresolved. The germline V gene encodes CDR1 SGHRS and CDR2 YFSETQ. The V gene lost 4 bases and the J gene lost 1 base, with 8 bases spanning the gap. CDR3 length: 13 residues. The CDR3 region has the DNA TGCGCCAGCAGCCACATTCGGAACACTGAAGCTTTCTTT. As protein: CASSHIRNTEAFF.

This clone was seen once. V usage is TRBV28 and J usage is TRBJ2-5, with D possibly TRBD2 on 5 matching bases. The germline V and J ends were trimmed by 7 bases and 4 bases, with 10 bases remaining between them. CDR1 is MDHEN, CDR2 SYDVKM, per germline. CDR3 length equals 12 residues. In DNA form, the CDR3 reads TGTGCCAGCATGGAGGAAGGAGAGACCCAGTACTTC. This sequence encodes CASMEEGETQYF.

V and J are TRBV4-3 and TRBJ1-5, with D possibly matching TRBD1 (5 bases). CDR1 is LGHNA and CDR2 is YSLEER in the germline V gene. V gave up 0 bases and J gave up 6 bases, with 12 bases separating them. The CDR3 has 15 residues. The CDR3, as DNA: TGCGCCAGCAGCCAAGAAAGAAAGGGGCGTCAGCCCCAGCATTTT. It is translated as CASSQERKGRQPQHF.

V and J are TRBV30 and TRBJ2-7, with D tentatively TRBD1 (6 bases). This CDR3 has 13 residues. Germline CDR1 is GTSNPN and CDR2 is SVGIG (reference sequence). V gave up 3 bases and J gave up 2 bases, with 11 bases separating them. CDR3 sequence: CAWRDRATYEQYF. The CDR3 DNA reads TGTGCCTGGAGGGACAGAGCGACCTACGAGCAGTACTTC.

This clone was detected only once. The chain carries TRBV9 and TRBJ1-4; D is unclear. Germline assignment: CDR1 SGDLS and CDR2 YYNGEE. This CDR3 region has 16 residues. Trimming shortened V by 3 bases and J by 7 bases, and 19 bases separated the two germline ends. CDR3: CASSAGLWNGGEKLFF. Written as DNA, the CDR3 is TGTGCCAGCAGCGCAGGACTTTGGAACGGAGGTGAAAAACTGTTTTTT.

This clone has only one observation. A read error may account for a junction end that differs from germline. The CDR3 DNA is TGTTCCAGTTCGGACAGAAATGAAAAACTGTTTTTT. This gives the protein CSSSDRNEKLFF. The J gene is TRBJ1-4, the V gene TRBV7-9; the D gene is possibly TRBD1 (6 bases). The CDR3 is 12 residues long. Germline values: CDR1 SEHNR, CDR2 FQNEAQ (reference sequence).

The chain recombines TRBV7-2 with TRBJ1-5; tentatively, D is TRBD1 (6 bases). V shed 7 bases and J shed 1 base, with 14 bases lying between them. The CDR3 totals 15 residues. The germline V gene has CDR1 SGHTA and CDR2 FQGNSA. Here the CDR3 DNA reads TGTGCCAGCAACTTTGGGGGGGCGAGCAATCAGCCCCAGCATTTT. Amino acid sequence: CASNFGGASNQPQHF.

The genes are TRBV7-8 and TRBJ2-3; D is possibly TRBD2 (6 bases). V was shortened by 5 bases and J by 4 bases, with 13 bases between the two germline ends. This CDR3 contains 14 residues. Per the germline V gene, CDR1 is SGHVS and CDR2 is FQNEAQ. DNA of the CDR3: TGTGCCAGCAGCCCCGGGACTCCAGCAGATACGCAGTATTTT. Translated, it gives CASSPGTPADTQYF.

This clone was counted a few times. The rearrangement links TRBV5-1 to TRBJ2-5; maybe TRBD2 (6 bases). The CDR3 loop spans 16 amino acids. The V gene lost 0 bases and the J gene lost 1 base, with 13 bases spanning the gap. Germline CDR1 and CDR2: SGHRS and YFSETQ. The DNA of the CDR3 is TGCGCCAGCAGCTTGGTTTTCGGGGGACGCCAAGAGACCCAGTACTTC. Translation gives CASSLVFGGRQETQYF.

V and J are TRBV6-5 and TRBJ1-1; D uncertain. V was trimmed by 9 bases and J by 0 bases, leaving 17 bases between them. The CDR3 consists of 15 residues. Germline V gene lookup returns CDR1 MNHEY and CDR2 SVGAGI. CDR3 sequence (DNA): TGTGCCAGTACGACTACTGGAGGCTTGAACACTGAAGCTTTCTTT. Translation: CASTTTGGLNTEAFF.

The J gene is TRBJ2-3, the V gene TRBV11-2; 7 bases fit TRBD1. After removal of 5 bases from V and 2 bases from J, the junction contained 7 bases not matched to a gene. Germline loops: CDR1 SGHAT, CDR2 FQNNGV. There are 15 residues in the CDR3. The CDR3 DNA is TGTGCCAGCAGCCAAGGACAGGACCCCACAGATACGCAGTATTTT. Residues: CASSQGQDPTDTQYF.

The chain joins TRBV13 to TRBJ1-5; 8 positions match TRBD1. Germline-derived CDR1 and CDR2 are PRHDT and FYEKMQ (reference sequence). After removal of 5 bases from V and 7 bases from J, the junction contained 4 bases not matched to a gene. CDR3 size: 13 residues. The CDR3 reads CASSAYRGQPQHF. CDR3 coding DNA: TGTGCCAGCAGCGCCTACAGGGGGCAGCCCCAGCATTTT.